This T cell receptor beta chain was observed in a study of regulatory T cells in long-lasting Graves disease. Stated time point: newly diagnosed GD, antithyroid drugs for less than 3 months. The authors made the TCR library using RNA they extracted from PBMCs. EDTA tubes were used for drawing 8.5 to 9 milliliters of peripheral blood. This clonotype was found many times. Its antigen is unidentified. General observations from the study: Public clonotype sharing was higher in persistent than newly diagnosed patients.

Library construction for TCR beta used iRepertoire HTBI primers and Arm-PCR of CDR3 regions. TCRdb re-called the multiplex PCR reads with MiXCR, one entry per CDR3 protein. The sample carries approximately 400,000 distinct CDR3 sequences, roughly 16% recorded once. The sequences come from peripheral blood mononuclear cells (PBMCs), collected at new diagnosis, from a patient treated with antithyroid drugs. This TCR came from a female donor with Graves disease.

CDR3 DNA sequence: TGTGCCAGCAGTAGAGACAGGGGGGATGAAGCTTTCTTT. Residues: CASSRDRGDEAFF. The gene calls are TRBV2 and TRBJ1-1; 9 nucleotides match TRBD1. The CDR3 is 13 amino acids. Germline values: CDR1 SNHLY, CDR2 FYNNEI. V trimming: 5 bases; J trimming: 7 bases; junction bases outside the gene matches: 5.